The entry below gives a single T cell receptor (beta chain) sequence along with its context. There is no known antigen for this receptor. No base-level quality is on record; no much larger clone is a single base apart. Libraries were made using RT-PCR. Instrument on record: Illumina HiSeq 2500. In TCRdb, the public reads were trimmed at Q25 with fastp and aligned with MiXCR, with productive beta chains retained. Each CDR3 protein gets just one entry, which takes the most common genes and DNA from the rows behind it. The sample has about 780,000 distinct CDR3 sequences on record, roughly 18% of them singletons. The ten biggest clones cover about 11% of the sample. These data originate in a study of response to subunit inactivated influenza vaccine (dated by TCRdb to 2016 to 2018). Broadly, across the study: To follow how T cells responded to a trivalent subunit inactivated influenza vaccine, the researchers relied on deep quantitative profiling of the T cell receptor repertoire. Paper-wide results and their limitations: It was suggested by the authors that each seasonal influenza vaccination may recruit only a limited number of new T cells.

Based on the germline V gene (reference sequence), the CDR1 and CDR2 sequences are DFQATT and SNEGSKA. The junction shows trimming of 0 bases on V and 4 bases on J, plus 12 bases between the germline ends. The CDR3, from cysteine to phenylalanine, totals 14 residues. The retained sequence is limited to the CDR3, 42 bases, with the frame set at the first base. The material sequenced was PBMCs from blood, taken about 5 days after vaccination. The clonotype was recovered from a man in his forties or fifties who received an inactivated influenza vaccine. Donor details come from another sample of the same person, matched by shared clones. Recombination joined TRBV20-1 with TRBJ2-5; 5 matching bases give a weak D call of TRBD2. The nucleotide sequence reads as follows: TGCAGTGCTAGAGATCAGCTAGCCCGAGAGACCCAGTACTTC. Translated, this is CSARDQLARETQYF.